Listed below are T cell receptor beta chains from one sample, sequenced in a study of control samples from healthy donors and cancer patients. The data were produced by immunoSEQ multiplex PCR, yet TCRdb's version contains in-frame clones alone and is incomplete. The data hold around 130,000 clones, with 88% observed a single time. The sequenced material came from blood. All receptors derive from a man aged 50 to 60 in good health. Each CDR3 is given with its conserved first and last residue. D genes are given only for firm matches. Clone size, where shown, is once, few, many, or a class for clones that have expanded.

d_call: TRBD2; j_call: TRBJ2-7; clone_size: NA; v_call: TRBV19; cdr3_aa: CASSIKGTSWDEQYF; cdr3_nt: TGTGCCAGTAGTATAAAGGGGACTAGCTGGGACGAGCAGTACTTC
d_call: NA; j_call: TRBJ1-6; clone_size: NA; v_call: TRBV6-1; cdr3_aa: CASSEALSGYSPLHF; cdr3_nt: TGTGCCAGCAGTGAAGCCCTTAGCGGGTATTCACCCCTCCACTTT
d_call: NA; j_call: TRBJ2-1; clone_size: NA; v_call: TRBV7-8; cdr3_aa: CASSLWKSSRGDNEQFF; cdr3_nt: TGTGCCAGCAGCCTATGGAAATCTAGTCGAGGGGACAATGAGCAGTTCTTC
d_call: NA; j_call: TRBJ1-4; clone_size: NA; v_call: TRBV2; cdr3_aa: CASSAGEGTNEKLFF; cdr3_nt: TGTGCCAGCAGTGCAGGGGAGGGGACTAATGAAAAACTGTTTTTT
d_call: NA; j_call: TRBJ2-7; clone_size: NA; v_call: TRBV28; cdr3_aa: CASSLGFYEQYF; cdr3_nt: TGTGCCAGCAGCCTAGGGTTCTACGAGCAGTACTTC
d_call: TRBD1; j_call: TRBJ1-3; clone_size: NA; v_call: TRBV20-1; cdr3_aa: CSATHSGTVYF; cdr3_nt: TGCAGTGCTACGCACTCCGGGACAGTTTATTTT
d_call: NA; j_call: TRBJ2-1; clone_size: NA; v_call: TRBV12-3/TRBV12-4; cdr3_aa: CASSNFNEQFF; cdr3_nt: TGTGCCAGCAGTAATTTCAATGAGCAGTTCTTC
d_call: NA; j_call: TRBJ2-7; clone_size: NA; v_call: TRBV12-3/TRBV12-4; cdr3_aa: CASSFGPTYEQYF; cdr3_nt: TGTGCCAGCAGTTTTGGGCCGACCTACGAGCAGTACTTC
d_call: NA; j_call: TRBJ1-2; clone_size: once; v_call: TRBV28; cdr3_aa: CASRAPGSVAGYTF; cdr3_nt: TGTGCCAGCAGGGCCCCGGGGTCTGTTGCTGGCTACACCTTC
d_call: TRBD1; j_call: TRBJ2-7; clone_size: NA; v_call: TRBV30; cdr3_aa: CAWSAWPGGTYEQYF; cdr3_nt: TGTGCCTGGAGTGCCTGGCCAGGGGGAACTTACGAGCAGTACTTC
d_call: NA; j_call: TRBJ1-1; clone_size: NA; v_call: TRBV7-9; cdr3_aa: CASSLVGGSTEAFF; cdr3_nt: TGTGCCAGCAGCTTAGTCGGGGGGAGCACTGAAGCTTTCTTT
d_call: TRBD1; j_call: TRBJ2-5; clone_size: NA; v_call: TRBV5-1; cdr3_aa: CASSLNRGLETQYF; cdr3_nt: TGCGCCAGCAGCTTAAACAGGGGGCTGGAGACCCAGTACTTC
d_call: NA; j_call: TRBJ2-2; clone_size: NA; v_call: TRBV24-1; cdr3_aa: CATGADYTGELFF; cdr3_nt: TGTGCCACTGGGGCAGACTACACCGGGGAGCTGTTTTTT
d_call: NA; j_call: TRBJ2-5; clone_size: once; v_call: TRBV5-1; cdr3_aa: CASSSQETQYF; cdr3_nt: TGCGCCAGCAGCTCCCAAGAGACCCAGTACTTC
d_call: NA; j_call: TRBJ2-2; clone_size: NA; v_call: TRBV5-1; cdr3_aa: CASSQTPDTGELFF; cdr3_nt: TGCGCCAGCAGCCAGACGCCGGACACCGGGGAGCTGTTTTTT
d_call: NA; j_call: TRBJ1-4; clone_size: NA; v_call: TRBV6-4; cdr3_aa: CASSVCMNLEKLFF; cdr3_nt: TGTGCCAGCAGTGTCTGTATGAACCTAGAAAAACTGTTTTTT
d_call: TRBD1; j_call: TRBJ1-1; clone_size: NA; v_call: TRBV28; cdr3_aa: CASGDREKAFF; cdr3_nt: TGTGCCAGCGGGGACAGAGAAAAAGCTTTCTTT
d_call: NA; j_call: TRBJ2-5; clone_size: NA; v_call: TRBV10-3; cdr3_aa: CAISAEEETQYF; cdr3_nt: TGTGCCATCAGTGCTGAGGAAGAGACCCAGTACTTC
d_call: NA; j_call: TRBJ1-5; clone_size: NA; v_call: TRBV7-9; cdr3_aa: CASSLGRGEQPQHF; cdr3_nt: TGTGCCAGCAGCTTAGGCAGGGGAGAACAGCCCCAGCATTTT
d_call: NA; j_call: TRBJ2-5; clone_size: NA; v_call: TRBV7-2; cdr3_aa: CASSPGRGETQYF; cdr3_nt: TGTGCCAGCAGCCCAGGTCGGGGGGAGACCCAGTACTTC
d_call: TRBD1; j_call: TRBJ2-3; clone_size: NA; v_call: TRBV5-4; cdr3_aa: CASSERTGDTDTQYF; cdr3_nt: TGTGCCAGCAGTGAAAGGACAGGGGACACAGATACGCAGTATTTT
d_call: NA; j_call: TRBJ1-6; clone_size: NA; v_call: TRBV28; cdr3_aa: CASGTSPLHF; cdr3_nt: TGTGCCAGCGGCACTTCACCCCTCCACTTT
d_call: NA; j_call: TRBJ1-6; clone_size: NA; v_call: TRBV6-5; cdr3_aa: CASSRADNSPLHF; cdr3_nt: TGTGCCAGCAGTAGGGCTGATAATTCACCCCTCCACTTT
d_call: NA; j_call: TRBJ1-6; clone_size: NA; v_call: TRBV2; cdr3_aa: CASSEEGSNSPLHF; cdr3_nt: TGTGCCAGCAGTGAGGAGGGTAGTAATTCACCCCTCCACTTT
d_call: TRBD1; j_call: TRBJ1-2; clone_size: once; v_call: TRBV5-1; cdr3_aa: CASSLGTGGYGYTF; cdr3_nt: TGCGCCAGCAGCTTGGGGACAGGGGGCTATGGCTACACCTTC
d_call: NA; j_call: TRBJ2-7; clone_size: NA; v_call: TRBV15; cdr3_aa: CATSRGAASYEQYF; cdr3_nt: TGTGCCACCAGCAGAGGGGCAGCTTCATACGAGCAGTACTTC
d_call: NA; j_call: TRBJ1-5; clone_size: NA; v_call: TRBV9; cdr3_aa: CASSVATNQPQHF; cdr3_nt: TGTGCCAGCAGCGTAGCGACCAATCAGCCCCAGCATTTT
d_call: NA; j_call: TRBJ1-4; clone_size: NA; v_call: TRBV5-1; cdr3_aa: CASSLDAVTNEKLFF; cdr3_nt: TGCGCCAGCAGCTTGGACGCAGTCACTAATGAAAAACTGTTTTTT
d_call: NA; j_call: TRBJ1-2; clone_size: few; v_call: TRBV5-8; cdr3_aa: CASSRLGGVNYGYTF; cdr3_nt: TGTGCCAGCAGCCGGTTAGGTGGAGTTAACTATGGCTACACCTTC
d_call: NA; j_call: TRBJ2-5; clone_size: NA; v_call: TRBV18; cdr3_aa: CASSPGGPETQYF; cdr3_nt: TGTGCCAGCTCACCAGGGGGCCCAGAGACCCAGTACTTC
d_call: NA; j_call: TRBJ1-5; clone_size: NA; v_call: TRBV18; cdr3_aa: CASSPYARDVGNQPQHF; cdr3_nt: TGTGCCAGCTCACCATACGCTAGGGACGTGGGAAATCAGCCCCAGCATTTT
d_call: NA; j_call: TRBJ2-3; clone_size: NA; v_call: TRBV7-9; cdr3_aa: CASSFPGASDTQYF; cdr3_nt: TGTGCCAGCAGCTTTCCTGGGGCATCAGATACGCAGTATTTT
d_call: NA; j_call: TRBJ2-1; clone_size: NA; v_call: TRBV30; cdr3_aa: CAWTGGYNEQFF; cdr3_nt: TGTGCCTGGACGGGTGGTTACAATGAGCAGTTCTTC
d_call: NA; j_call: TRBJ2-7; clone_size: NA; v_call: TRBV30; cdr3_aa: CAWSVLREGEQYF; cdr3_nt: TGTGCCTGGAGTGTACTCAGAGAGGGGGAGCAGTACTTC
d_call: TRBD1; j_call: TRBJ1-1; clone_size: NA; v_call: TRBV29-1; cdr3_aa: CSVGTGGPEAFF; cdr3_nt: TGCAGCGTTGGAACAGGGGGACCTGAAGCTTTCTTT
d_call: TRBD1; j_call: TRBJ1-4; clone_size: NA; v_call: TRBV28; cdr3_aa: CASSAGTGASNEKLFF; cdr3_nt: TGTGCCAGCAGCGCCGGGACAGGGGCGAGTAATGAAAAACTGTTTTTT
d_call: NA; j_call: TRBJ1-3; clone_size: NA; v_call: TRBV6-5; cdr3_aa: CASRPPGASGNTIYF; cdr3_nt: TGTGCCAGCAGGCCCCCGGGGGCGAGTGGAAACACCATATATTTT
d_call: NA; j_call: TRBJ2-5; clone_size: once; v_call: TRBV19; cdr3_aa: CASSLTEIQETQYF; cdr3_nt: TGTGCCAGTAGTCTTACAGAAATACAAGAGACCCAGTACTTC
d_call: TRBD1; j_call: TRBJ2-7; clone_size: NA; v_call: TRBV19; cdr3_aa: CASSDRVHEQYF; cdr3_nt: TGTGCCAGTAGTGACAGGGTCCACGAGCAGTACTTC
d_call: NA; j_call: TRBJ2-1; clone_size: NA; v_call: TRBV13; cdr3_aa: CASSYSGREQFF; cdr3_nt: TGTGCCAGCAGCTATAGTGGGAGGGAGCAGTTCTTC
d_call: TRBD1; j_call: TRBJ1-6; clone_size: NA; v_call: TRBV19; cdr3_aa: CASSMEGTGNSPLHF; cdr3_nt: TGTGCCAGTAGTATGGAGGGGACAGGTAATTCACCCCTCCACTTT
d_call: TRBD2; j_call: TRBJ2-1; clone_size: NA; v_call: TRBV11-2; cdr3_aa: CASSLRWRGANKSNEQFF; cdr3_nt: TGTGCCAGCAGCTTAAGGTGGCGGGGGGCGAATAAAAGCAATGAGCAGTTCTTC
d_call: NA; j_call: TRBJ1-5; clone_size: NA; v_call: TRBV23-1; cdr3_aa: CASSRKEVNQPQHF; cdr3_nt: TGCGCCAGCAGTCGTAAGGAGGTAAATCAGCCCCAGCATTTT
d_call: NA; j_call: TRBJ2-7; clone_size: once; v_call: TRBV21-1; cdr3_aa: CASSKPGLAGESYEQYF; cdr3_nt: TGTGCCAGCAGCAAACCGGGACTAGCGGGGGAATCCTACGAGCAGTACTTC
d_call: NA; j_call: TRBJ1-2; clone_size: NA; v_call: TRBV19; cdr3_aa: CASSILSGNYGYTF; cdr3_nt: TGTGCCAGTAGTATTCTTTCAGGGAACTATGGCTACACCTTC